These T cell receptor beta chains were read from a single sample in a study of TIL therapy for anti-PD-1-resistant metastatic lung cancer. Method: immunoSEQ multiplex PCR; TCRdb's copy keeps in-frame clones and lacks some. The sample records tens of thousands of clones, around 81% being singletons. The specimen comprised blood, sampled at baseline. The source of these receptors is a person between 25 and 79 years old with non-small cell lung cancer. The conserved cysteine and the conserved F or W are not part of the CDR3 here. The size entry is marked missing in some rows and otherwise reads once, few, many or a size class.

v_call: TRBV20-1
clone_size: .
j_call: TRBJ2-5
cdr3_aa: SVRLETQY

v_call: TRBV4-2
clone_size: once
j_call: TRBJ2-6
cdr3_aa: ASSQDKGSGANVLT

v_call: TRBV5-1
clone_size: .
j_call: TRBJ1-1
cdr3_aa: ASSLLGAMNTEAF

v_call: TRBV28
clone_size: .
j_call: TRBJ2-4
cdr3_aa: ASSSGLQNIQY

v_call: TRBV20-1
clone_size: .
j_call: TRBJ2-1
cdr3_aa: SARQEQF

v_call: TRBV10-3
clone_size: few
j_call: TRBJ1-5
cdr3_aa: AISDPWNQAQH

v_call: TRBV5-6
clone_size: .
j_call: TRBJ2-5
cdr3_aa: ASSLGAGRETQY

v_call: TRBV28
clone_size: .
j_call: TRBJ2-7
cdr3_aa: ASSPAGGATYEQY

v_call: TRBV7-9
clone_size: .
j_call: TRBJ2-3
cdr3_aa: ASSLVGSGIQY

v_call: TRBV7-2
clone_size: few
j_call: TRBJ2-3
cdr3_aa: ASSFLGRNTDTQY

v_call: TRBV9
clone_size: .
j_call: TRBJ2-3
cdr3_aa: ASSREGDLSTDTQY

v_call: TRBV7-2
clone_size: .
j_call: TRBJ2-1
cdr3_aa: ASSLGQGDNEQF

v_call: TRBV19
clone_size: .
j_call: TRBJ1-1
cdr3_aa: ASSPLSLEAF